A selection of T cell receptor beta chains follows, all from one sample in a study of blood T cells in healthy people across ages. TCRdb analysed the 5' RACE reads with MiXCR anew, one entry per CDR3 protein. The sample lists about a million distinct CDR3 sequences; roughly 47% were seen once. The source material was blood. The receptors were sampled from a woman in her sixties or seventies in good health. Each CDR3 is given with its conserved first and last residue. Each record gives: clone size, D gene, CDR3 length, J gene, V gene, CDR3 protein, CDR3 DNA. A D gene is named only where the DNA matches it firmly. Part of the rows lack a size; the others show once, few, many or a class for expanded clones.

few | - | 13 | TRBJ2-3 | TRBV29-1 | CSVDKGRTDTQYF | TGCAGCGTTGATAAGGGGAGGACAGATACGCAGTATTTT
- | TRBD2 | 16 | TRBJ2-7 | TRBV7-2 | CASSPTKYSGSSGQYF | TGTGCCAGCAGCCCAACCAAATATAGCGGGAGTTCGGGGCAGTACTTC
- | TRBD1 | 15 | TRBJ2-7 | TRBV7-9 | CASSLWGGQGNEQYF | TGTGCCAGCAGCTTATGGGGCGGACAGGGAAACGAGCAGTACTTC
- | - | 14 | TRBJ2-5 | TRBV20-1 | CSARLNRHQETQYF | TGCAGTGCTAGGCTTAACAGACACCAAGAGACCCAGTACTTC
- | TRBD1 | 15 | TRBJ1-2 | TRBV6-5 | CASSPLLQGAMGYTF | TGTGCCAGCAGTCCTCTCCTTCAGGGGGCAATGGGCTACACCTTC
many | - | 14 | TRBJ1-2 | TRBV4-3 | CASSQEGRVYGYTF | TGCGCCAGCAGCCAAGAGGGACGGGTCTATGGCTACACCTTC
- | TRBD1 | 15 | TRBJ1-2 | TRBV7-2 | CASSITGDSSYGYTF | TGTGCCAGCAGCATAACTGGGGACAGTTCCTATGGCTACACCTTC
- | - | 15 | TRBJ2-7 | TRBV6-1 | CAGSDMGGATYEQYF | TGTGCCGGCAGTGACATGGGCGGAGCAACCTACGAGCAGTACTTC
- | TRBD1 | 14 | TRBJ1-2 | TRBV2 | CASSVLGQGSGYTF | TGTGCCAGCAGCGTCCTCGGACAGGGGTCTGGCTACACCTTC
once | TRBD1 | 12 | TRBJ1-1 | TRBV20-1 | CSRPDRGFEAFF | TGCAGTCGACCGGACAGGGGATTTGAAGCTTTCTTT
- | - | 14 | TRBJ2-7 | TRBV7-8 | CASSLGWIVYEQYF | TGTGCCAGCAGCTTAGGGTGGATCGTTTACGAGCAGTACTTC
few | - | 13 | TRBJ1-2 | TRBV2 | CASRRDTNYGYTF | TGTGCCAGCAGGAGGGACACCAACTATGGCTACACCTTC
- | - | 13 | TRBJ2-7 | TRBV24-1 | CATSTSSPYEQYF | TGTGCCACCAGTACTAGCAGCCCCTACGAGCAGTACTTC
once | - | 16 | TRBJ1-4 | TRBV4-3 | CASSQDFQLPHEKLFF | TGCGCCAGCAGCCAAGATTTCCAGCTCCCTCATGAAAAACTGTTTTTT
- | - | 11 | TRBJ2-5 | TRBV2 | CASSVLVPQYF | TGTGCCAGCAGTGTACTAGTTCCTCAGTACTTC
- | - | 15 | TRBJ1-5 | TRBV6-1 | CASFPGWRGNQPQHF | TGTGCCAGCTTCCCAGGTTGGAGAGGGAATCAGCCCCAGCATTTT
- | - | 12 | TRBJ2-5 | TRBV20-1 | CSARDPFDEQYF | TGCAGTGCTAGAGATCCTTTCGATGAGCAGTACTTC
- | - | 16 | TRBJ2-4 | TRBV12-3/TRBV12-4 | CASSLAVGPKPNIQYF | TGTGCCAGCAGTTTAGCGGTGGGACCGAAGCCCAACATTCAGTACTTC
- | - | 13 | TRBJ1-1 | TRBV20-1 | CSARASTETEAFF | TGCAGTGCTAGAGCCTCGACGGAGACTGAAGCTTTCTTT
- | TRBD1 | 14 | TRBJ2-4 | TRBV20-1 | CSASPGQGVRGQYF | TGCAGTGCTAGCCCGGGACAGGGGGTTCGCGGGCAGTACTTC
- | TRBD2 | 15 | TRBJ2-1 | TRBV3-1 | CASSYVWTSSGEQFF | TGTGCCAGCAGCTATGTTTGGACTAGCTCTGGCGAGCAGTTCTTC
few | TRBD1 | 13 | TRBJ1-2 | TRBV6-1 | CASSLDRDDGYTF | TGTGCCAGCTCTCTGGACAGGGACGATGGCTACACCTTC
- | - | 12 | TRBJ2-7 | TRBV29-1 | CSVENRYGEQYF | TGCAGCGTTGAAAACAGGTATGGCGAGCAGTACTTC
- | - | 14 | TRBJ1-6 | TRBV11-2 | CASSSGPYNSPLHF | TGTGCCAGCAGCTCTGGGCCCTATAATTCACCCCTCCACTTT
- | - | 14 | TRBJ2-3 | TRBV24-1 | CATSVTSSTDTQYF | TGTGCCACCAGTGTTACCTCTAGCACAGATACGCAGTATTTT
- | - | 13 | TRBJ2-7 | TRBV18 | CASSASWGDEQYF | TGTGCCAGCTCTGCCTCATGGGGTGACGAGCAGTACTTC
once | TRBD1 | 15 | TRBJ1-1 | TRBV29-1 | CSVPFPGQGTVGAFF | TGCAGCGTTCCTTTCCCCGGACAGGGGACGGTTGGAGCTTTCTTT
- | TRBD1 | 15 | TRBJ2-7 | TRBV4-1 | CASSQVGQAYYEQYF | TGCGCCAGCAGCCAAGTGGGACAGGCCTACTACGAGCAGTACTTC
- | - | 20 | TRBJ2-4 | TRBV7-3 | CASSLWLDTFERRTKNIQYF | TGTGCCAGCAGCTTATGGTTGGATACATTCGAAAGAAGAACCAAAAACATTCAGTACTTC
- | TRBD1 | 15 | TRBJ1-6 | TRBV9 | CASSGDSLYNSPLHF | TGTGCCAGCAGCGGGGACAGTCTCTATAATTCACCCCTCCACTTT
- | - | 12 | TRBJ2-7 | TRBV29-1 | CSVVARGYEQYF | TGCAGCGTTGTAGCTAGGGGCTACGAGCAGTACTTC
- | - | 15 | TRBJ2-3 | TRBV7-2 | CASSLVVSRTDTQYF | TGTGCCAGCAGCTTAGTGGTTAGTCGCACAGATACGCAGTATTTT
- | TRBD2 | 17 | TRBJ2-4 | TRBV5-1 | CASSLAGSGNSKNIQYF | TGCGCCAGCAGCTTGGCGGGCAGCGGGAATTCCAAAAACATTCAGTACTTC
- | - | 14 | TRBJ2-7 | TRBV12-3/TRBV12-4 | CASSVGGAVYEQYF | TGTGCCAGCAGCGTAGGTGGAGCGGTTTACGAGCAGTACTTC
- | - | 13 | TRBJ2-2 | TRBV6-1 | CASSEGFTGELFF | TGTGCCAGCAGTGAGGGGTTCACCGGGGAGCTGTTTTTT
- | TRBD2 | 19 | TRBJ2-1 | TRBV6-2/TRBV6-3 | CASTWIGWTSGRPDNEQFF | TGTGCCAGCACCTGGATTGGTTGGACTAGCGGGAGGCCCGACAATGAGCAGTTCTTC
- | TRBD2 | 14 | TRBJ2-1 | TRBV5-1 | CASSFQREGAEQFF | TGCGCCAGCAGCTTCCAGCGGGAGGGTGCTGAGCAGTTCTTC
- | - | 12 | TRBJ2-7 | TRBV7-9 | CASTGSAYEQYF | TGTGCCAGCACCGGATCCGCCTACGAGCAGTACTTC
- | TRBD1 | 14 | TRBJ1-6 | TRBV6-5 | CASSPGQGNSPLHF | TGTGCCAGCAGTCCGGGACAGGGGAATTCACCCCTCCACTTT
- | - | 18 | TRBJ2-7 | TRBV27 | CASSFKGFGVIRSDEQYF | TGTGCCAGCAGTTTTAAAGGTTTCGGAGTGATTCGCTCCGACGAGCAGTACTTC
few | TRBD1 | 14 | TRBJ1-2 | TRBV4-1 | CASSPSTGVYGYTF | TGCGCCAGCAGCCCAAGCACAGGGGTCTATGGCTACACCTTC
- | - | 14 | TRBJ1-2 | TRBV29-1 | CSVEDRGLHYGYTF | TGCAGCGTTGAAGATCGGGGGTTACACTATGGCTACACCTTC
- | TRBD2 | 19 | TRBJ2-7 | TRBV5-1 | CASSSWSTGTSGSGYEQYF | TGCGCCAGCAGCTCCTGGAGTACCGGGACTAGCGGGAGTGGGTACGAGCAGTACTTC
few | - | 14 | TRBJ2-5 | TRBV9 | CASSGQGTQETQYF | TGTGCCAGCAGCGGCCAGGGAACCCAAGAGACCCAGTACTTC
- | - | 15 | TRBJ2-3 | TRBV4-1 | CASSQANRGADTQYF | TGCGCCAGCAGCCAAGCTAATCGGGGCGCAGATACGCAGTATTTT
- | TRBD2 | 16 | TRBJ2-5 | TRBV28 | CASRSLTGGGAETQYF | TGTGCCAGCAGGAGCCTCACTGGCGGGGGGGCGGAGACCCAGTACTTC
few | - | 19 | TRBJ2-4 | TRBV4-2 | CASSQEVRPGVGAKNIQYF | TGTGCCAGCAGCCAAGAAGTCAGGCCCGGGGTCGGGGCCAAAAACATTCAGTACTTC
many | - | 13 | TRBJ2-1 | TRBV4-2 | CASSQERRTEQFF | TGTGCCAGCAGCCAAGAAAGGAGGACTGAGCAGTTCTTC
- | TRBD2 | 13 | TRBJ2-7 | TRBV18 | CASSPAGDYEQYF | TGTGCCAGCTCACCAGCGGGAGACTACGAGCAGTACTTC
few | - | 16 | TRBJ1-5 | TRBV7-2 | CASSLAGRINNQPQHF | TGTGCCAGCAGCTTAGCCGGACGGATCAACAATCAGCCCCAGCATTTT
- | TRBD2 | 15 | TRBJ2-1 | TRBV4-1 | CASSHFRGGEDEQFF | TGCGCCAGCAGCCACTTTCGGGGGGGAGAGGATGAGCAGTTCTTC
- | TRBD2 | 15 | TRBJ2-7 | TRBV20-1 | CSAPDTGTSAYEQYF | TGCAGTGCCCCGGACACCGGGACTAGCGCGTACGAGCAGTACTTC
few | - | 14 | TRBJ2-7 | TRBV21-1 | CASRKLAGTPEQYF | TGTGCCAGCAGAAAACTAGCGGGAACTCCCGAGCAGTACTTC